The clone carrying this TCR beta chain was counted once. Method: immunoSEQ multiplex PCR; TCRdb's copy keeps in-frame clones and lacks some. The sample has roughly 400,000 clones, approximately 90% seen once. This sample is part of a study of blood T cell repertoires in COVID-19. This CDR3 is 13 amino acids long. Trimming left V 6 bases short and J 3 bases short, with 8 bases between. Germline-derived CDR1 and CDR2 are ENHRY and SYGVKD. This TCR derives from a middle-aged woman who had been exposed to COVID-19. The chain uses TRBV10-3 and TRBJ2-2; maybe TRBD2 (5 bases). Sequencing was carried out using PBMCs or T cells enriched from blood (not recorded which). CDR3 DNA sequence: TGTGCCATCAGAACTAGGGACACCGGGGAGCTGTTTTTT. Its translation is CAIRTRDTGELFF.